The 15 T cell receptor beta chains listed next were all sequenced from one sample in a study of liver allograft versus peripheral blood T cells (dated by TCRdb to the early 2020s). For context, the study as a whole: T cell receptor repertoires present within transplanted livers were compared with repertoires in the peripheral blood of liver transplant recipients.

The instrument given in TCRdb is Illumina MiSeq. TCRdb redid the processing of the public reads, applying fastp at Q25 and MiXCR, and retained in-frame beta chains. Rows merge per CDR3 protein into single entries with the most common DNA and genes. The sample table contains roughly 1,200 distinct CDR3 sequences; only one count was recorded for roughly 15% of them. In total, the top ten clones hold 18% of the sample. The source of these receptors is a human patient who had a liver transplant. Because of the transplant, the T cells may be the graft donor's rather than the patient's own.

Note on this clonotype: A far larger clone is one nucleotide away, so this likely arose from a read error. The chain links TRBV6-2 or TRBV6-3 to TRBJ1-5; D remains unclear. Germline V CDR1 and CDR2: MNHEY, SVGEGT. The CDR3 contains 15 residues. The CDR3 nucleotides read TGTGTCAGCAGACTAGGCGCAGGAAGGGATCAGCCCCAGCATTTT. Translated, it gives CVSRLGAGRDQPQHF.

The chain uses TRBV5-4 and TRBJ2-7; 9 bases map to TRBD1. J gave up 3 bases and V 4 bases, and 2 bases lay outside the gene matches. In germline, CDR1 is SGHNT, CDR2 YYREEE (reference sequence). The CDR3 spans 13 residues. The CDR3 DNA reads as TGTGCCAGCAGCCGGGACAGGGTCTACGAGCAGTACTTC. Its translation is CASSRDRVYEQYF.

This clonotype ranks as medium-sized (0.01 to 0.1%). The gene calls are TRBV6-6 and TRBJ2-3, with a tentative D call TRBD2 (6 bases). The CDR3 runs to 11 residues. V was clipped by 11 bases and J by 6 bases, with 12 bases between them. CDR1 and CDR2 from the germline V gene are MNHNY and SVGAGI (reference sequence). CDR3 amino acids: CAAGRSDTQYF. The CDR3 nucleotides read TGTGCCGCAGGGAGGTCGGATACGCAGTATTTT.

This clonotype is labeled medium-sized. CDR3: CSAQEGEGYGYTF. The CDR3 nucleotides are TGCAGTGCCCAGGAGGGGGAAGGCTATGGCTACACCTTC. The rearrangement uses TRBV20-1 and TRBJ1-2; D is possibly TRBD1 (6 bases). V was trimmed by 6 bases and J by 4 bases, leaving 15 bases between them. Germline-derived CDR1 and CDR2 are DFQATT and SNEGSKA (reference sequence). The CDR3 is made up of 13 amino acids.

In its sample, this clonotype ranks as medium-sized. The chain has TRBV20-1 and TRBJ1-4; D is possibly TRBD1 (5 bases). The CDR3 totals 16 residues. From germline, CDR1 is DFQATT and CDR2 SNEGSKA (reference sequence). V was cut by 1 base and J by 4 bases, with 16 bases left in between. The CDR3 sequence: CSARGISQGVNEKLFF. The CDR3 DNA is TGCAGTGCTAGAGGGATCTCCCAGGGTGTTAATGAAAAACTGTTTTTT.

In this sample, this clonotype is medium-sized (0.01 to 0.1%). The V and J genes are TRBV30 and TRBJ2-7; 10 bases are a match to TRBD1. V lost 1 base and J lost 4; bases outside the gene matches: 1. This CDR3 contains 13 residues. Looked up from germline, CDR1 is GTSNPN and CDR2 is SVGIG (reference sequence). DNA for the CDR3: TGTGCCTGGAGTGCGGGACAGGGGTACGAGCAGTACTTC. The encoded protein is CAWSAGQGYEQYF.

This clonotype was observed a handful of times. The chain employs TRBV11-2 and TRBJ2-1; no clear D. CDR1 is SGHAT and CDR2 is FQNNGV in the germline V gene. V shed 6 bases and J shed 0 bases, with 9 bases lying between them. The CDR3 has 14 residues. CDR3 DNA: TGTGCCAGCAGTTTATTAACCTCCTACAATGAGCAGTTCTTC. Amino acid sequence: CASSLLTSYNEQFF.

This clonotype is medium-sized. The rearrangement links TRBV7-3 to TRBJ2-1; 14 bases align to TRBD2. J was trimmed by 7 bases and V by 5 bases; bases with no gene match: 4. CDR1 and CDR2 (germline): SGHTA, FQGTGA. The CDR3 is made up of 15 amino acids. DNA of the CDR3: TGTGCCAGCAGCCAGCGACTAGCGGGAGGGAATGAGCAGTTCTTC. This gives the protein CASSQRLAGGNEQFF.

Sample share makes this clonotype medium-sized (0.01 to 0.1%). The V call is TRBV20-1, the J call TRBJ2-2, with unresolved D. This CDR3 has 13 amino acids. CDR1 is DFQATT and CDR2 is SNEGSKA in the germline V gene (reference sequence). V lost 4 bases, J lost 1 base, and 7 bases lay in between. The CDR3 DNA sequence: TGCAGTGCTATCGGCGGGAACACCGGGGAGCTGTTTTTT. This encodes CSAIGGNTGELFF.

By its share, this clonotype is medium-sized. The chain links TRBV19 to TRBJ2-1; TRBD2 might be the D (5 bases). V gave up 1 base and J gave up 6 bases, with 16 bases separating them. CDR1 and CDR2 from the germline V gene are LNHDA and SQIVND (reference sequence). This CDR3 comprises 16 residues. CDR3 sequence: CASSIVPSLAINEQFF. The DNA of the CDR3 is TGTGCCAGTAGTATAGTCCCCTCCCTAGCAATCAATGAGCAGTTCTTC.

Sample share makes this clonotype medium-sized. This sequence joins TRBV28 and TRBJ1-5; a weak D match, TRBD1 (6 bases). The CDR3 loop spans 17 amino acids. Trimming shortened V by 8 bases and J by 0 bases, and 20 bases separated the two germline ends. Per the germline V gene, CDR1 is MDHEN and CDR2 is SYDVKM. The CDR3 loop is CASRRGAGTYSNQPQHF. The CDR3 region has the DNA TGTGCCAGCCGCAGAGGAGCAGGGACATATAGCAATCAGCCCCAGCATTTT.

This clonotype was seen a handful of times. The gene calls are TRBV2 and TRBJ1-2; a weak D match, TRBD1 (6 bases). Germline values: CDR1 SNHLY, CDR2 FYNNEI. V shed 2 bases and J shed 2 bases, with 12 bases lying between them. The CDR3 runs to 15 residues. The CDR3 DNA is TGTGCCAGCAGTGAAACTGCAGGGACAAACTATGGCTACACCTTC. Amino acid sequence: CASSETAGTNYGYTF.

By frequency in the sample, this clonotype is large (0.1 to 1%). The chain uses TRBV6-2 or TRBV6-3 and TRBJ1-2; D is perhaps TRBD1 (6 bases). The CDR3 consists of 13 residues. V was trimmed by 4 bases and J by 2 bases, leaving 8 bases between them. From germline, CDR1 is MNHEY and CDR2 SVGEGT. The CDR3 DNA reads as TGTGCCAGCAGTTTCCAGGGGAACTATGGCTACACCTTC. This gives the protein CASSFQGNYGYTF.

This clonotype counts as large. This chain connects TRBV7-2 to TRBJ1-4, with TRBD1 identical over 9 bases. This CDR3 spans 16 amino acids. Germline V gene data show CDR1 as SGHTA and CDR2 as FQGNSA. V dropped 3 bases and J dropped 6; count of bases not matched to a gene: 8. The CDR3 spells CASSFFRGQGDEKLFF. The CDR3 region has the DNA TGTGCCAGCAGCTTTTTTAGGGGACAGGGTGATGAAAAACTGTTTTTT.

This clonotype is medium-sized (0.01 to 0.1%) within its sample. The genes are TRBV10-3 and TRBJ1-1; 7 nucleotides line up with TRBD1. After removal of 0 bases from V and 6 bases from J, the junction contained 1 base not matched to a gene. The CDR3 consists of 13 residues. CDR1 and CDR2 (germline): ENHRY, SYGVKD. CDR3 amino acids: CAISESGGPEAFF. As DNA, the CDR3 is TGTGCCATCAGTGAGTCAGGGGGCCCTGAAGCTTTCTTT.